Listed below are T cell receptor beta chains from one sample, sequenced in a study of blood T cell repertoires in COVID-19. Clones were read by immunoSEQ multiplex PCR, and TCRdb kept only the in-frame ones, dropping some. Here the sample spans 200,000 to 250,000 clones, 80% to 90% being singletons. What was sequenced was peripheral blood. The receptors derive from a man younger than 45 who had recovered from COVID-19. Each CDR3 is given with its conserved first and last residue. Each record gives: CDR3 DNA, CDR3 protein, clone size, CDR3 length, V gene, D gene, J gene. A D gene is named only where the DNA matches it firmly. Expanded clones are given a class, and other clones once, few, many or no size at all.

CDR3nt: TGTGCCATCAGTGGGGATTTAAGAGAGGACTTTAGTGGAAACACCATATATTTT
CDR3aa: CAISGDLREDFSGNTIYF
abundance: NA
len: 18
v_gene: TRBV10-3
d_gene: NA
j_gene: TRBJ1-3

CDR3nt: TGTGCCAGTAGTAGAGGGTCCGGAAACACCATATATTTT
CDR3aa: CASSRGSGNTIYF
abundance: once
len: 13
v_gene: TRBV19
d_gene: NA
j_gene: TRBJ1-3

CDR3nt: TGTGCCAGTATACACGAACCTTATAGCAATCAGCCCCAGCATTTT
CDR3aa: CASIHEPYSNQPQHF
abundance: NA
len: 15
v_gene: TRBV19
d_gene: NA
j_gene: TRBJ1-5

CDR3nt: TGTGCCATCACCCCAGGGGCAGATACGCAGTATTTT
CDR3aa: CAITPGADTQYF
abundance: NA
len: 12
v_gene: TRBV10-3
d_gene: NA
j_gene: TRBJ2-3

CDR3nt: TGTGCCAGCAGCTTAGACCTACGGACAGGGGGGAGATACGAGCAGTACTTC
CDR3aa: CASSLDLRTGGRYEQYF
abundance: NA
len: 17
v_gene: TRBV11-3
d_gene: TRBD1
j_gene: TRBJ2-7

CDR3nt: TGTGCCAGCAGCCAAGATAACAGGAAGACTGGGGCCAACGTCCTGACTTTC
CDR3aa: CASSQDNRKTGANVLTF
abundance: NA
len: 17
v_gene: TRBV3-1/TRBV3-2
d_gene: NA
j_gene: TRBJ2-6

CDR3nt: TGTGCCAGCAAGGAGGAGACCCAGTACTTC
CDR3aa: CASKEETQYF
abundance: NA
len: 10
v_gene: TRBV12-3/TRBV12-4
d_gene: NA
j_gene: TRBJ2-5

CDR3nt: TGTGCCAGCAGCTTAGAGTACAATCAGCCCCAGCATTTT
CDR3aa: CASSLEYNQPQHF
abundance: NA
len: 13
v_gene: TRBV11-2
d_gene: NA
j_gene: TRBJ1-5

CDR3nt: TGTGCCAGCAGTTTTACGATGCGGGATGAAGCTTTCTTT
CDR3aa: CASSFTMRDEAFF
abundance: few
len: 13
v_gene: TRBV12-3/TRBV12-4
d_gene: NA
j_gene: TRBJ1-1

CDR3nt: TGTGCCAGCAGCCCAGGACTAGCGGGGGCGCCCCCTTACAATGAGCAGTTCTTC
CDR3aa: CASSPGLAGAPPYNEQFF
abundance: NA
len: 18
v_gene: TRBV7-9
d_gene: TRBD2
j_gene: TRBJ2-1

CDR3nt: TGTGCCACTCAGGGGATGTCTAATGAAAAACTGTTTTTT
CDR3aa: CATQGMSNEKLFF
abundance: NA
len: 13
v_gene: TRBV27
d_gene: NA
j_gene: TRBJ1-4

CDR3nt: TGTGCCACCAACCTGGGCGGGGAAAACTATGGCTACACCTTC
CDR3aa: CATNLGGENYGYTF
abundance: few
len: 14
v_gene: TRBV10-3
d_gene: NA
j_gene: TRBJ1-2

CDR3nt: TGTGCCAGCAGCCCGGAACCAGGGTGGGTGAGCTCTGGGGCCAACGTCCTGACTTTC
CDR3aa: CASSPEPGWVSSGANVLTF
abundance: once
len: 19
v_gene: TRBV14
d_gene: NA
j_gene: TRBJ2-6

CDR3nt: TGTGCCAGCAGCCCGTACAGGAGCTCCTACAATGAGCAGTTCTTC
CDR3aa: CASSPYRSSYNEQFF
abundance: few
len: 15
v_gene: TRBV11-3
d_gene: NA
j_gene: TRBJ2-1

CDR3nt: TGTGCCAGCAGCTGGCAAGCGGGGAGCACAGATACGCAGTATTTT
CDR3aa: CASSWQAGSTDTQYF
abundance: NA
len: 15
v_gene: TRBV13
d_gene: TRBD2
j_gene: TRBJ2-3

CDR3nt: TGTGCCAGCAGTTACTCAGGACAGGATATTAATCAGCCCCAGCATTTT
CDR3aa: CASSYSGQDINQPQHF
abundance: NA
len: 16
v_gene: TRBV6-5
d_gene: TRBD1
j_gene: TRBJ1-5

CDR3nt: TGTGCCAGCAGTTACGGGGACAGGGAAGTCCGGGAGCTGTTTTTT
CDR3aa: CASSYGDREVRELFF
abundance: NA
len: 15
v_gene: TRBV6-5
d_gene: TRBD1
j_gene: TRBJ2-2

CDR3nt: TGCGCCAGCAGTGAGAAAGGGGCTTCCTACAATGAGCAGTTCTTC
CDR3aa: CASSEKGASYNEQFF
abundance: NA
len: 15
v_gene: TRBV10-1
d_gene: NA
j_gene: TRBJ2-1

CDR3nt: TGTGCCAGCAGCTTAAGAGGACACCGGGCCTACAATGAGCAGTTCTTC
CDR3aa: CASSLRGHRAYNEQFF
abundance: NA
len: 16
v_gene: TRBV11-3
d_gene: NA
j_gene: TRBJ2-1

CDR3nt: TGTGCCAGTAATTCCGGGGGGAACACTGAAGCTTTCTTT
CDR3aa: CASNSGGNTEAFF
abundance: NA
len: 13
v_gene: TRBV19
d_gene: NA
j_gene: TRBJ1-1

CDR3nt: TGTGCCAGCAGCTCCTTAGCGGGGGTTCAAGAGACCCAGTACTTC
CDR3aa: CASSSLAGVQETQYF
abundance: NA
len: 15
v_gene: TRBV7-2
d_gene: TRBD2
j_gene: TRBJ2-5

CDR3nt: TGTGCCAGCAGCCCCCCACTAACTACGTACCATCATGGCTACACCTTC
CDR3aa: CASSPPLTTYHHGYTF
abundance: NA
len: 16
v_gene: TRBV11-2
d_gene: NA
j_gene: TRBJ1-2

CDR3nt: TGTGCCAGCAGGGGAGACTATGGCTACACCTTC
CDR3aa: CASRGDYGYTF
abundance: NA
len: 11
v_gene: TRBV2
d_gene: NA
j_gene: TRBJ1-2

CDR3nt: TGTGCCAGCAGCTTAGCGCTGTGGGGGCGAGGAAACACCATATATTTT
CDR3aa: CASSLALWGRGNTIYF
abundance: NA
len: 16
v_gene: TRBV7-2
d_gene: NA
j_gene: TRBJ1-3

CDR3nt: TGTGCCAGCAGATTGACCCGGGAATATGGCTACACCTTC
CDR3aa: CASRLTREYGYTF
abundance: NA
len: 13
v_gene: TRBV6-6
d_gene: NA
j_gene: TRBJ1-2

CDR3nt: TGTGCCAGCTTATCCCCCTCTGGAAACACCATATATTTT
CDR3aa: CASLSPSGNTIYF
abundance: NA
len: 13
v_gene: TRBV3-1/TRBV3-2
d_gene: NA
j_gene: TRBJ1-3